This T cell receptor beta chain was retrieved from a study of shared clonotypes between healthy human individuals. Findings and caveats of the study: Tissue TCR repertoires likely differ from these blood-only repertoires.

With respect to this clone: Its antigen remains unknown.

This table comes from immunoSEQ multiplex PCR, and its TCRdb copy is limited to in-frame clones, with some not included. The sample has under 600,000 clones, roughly 79% seen once. The germline CDR1 and CDR2 sequences are SGHTA and FQGTGA. V was clipped by 4 bases and J by 2 bases; unmatched bases: 5. CDR3 length: 16 residues. The chain links TRBV7-3 to TRBJ2-3; 11 bases line up with TRBD1. This receptor was taken from a woman aged 40 to 50 in good health. Some clones in this sample may be carry-over from other donors' samples. Sequenced input: PBMCs. The CDR3 sequence is CASSSGDRGSTDTQYF. The CDR3 DNA is TGTGCCAGCAGCTCCGGGGACAGGGGGTCCACAGATACGCAGTATTTT. Based on the CDR3 plus reference TRBV7-3 and TRBJ2-3, the full variable domain is GAGVSQTPSNKVTEKGKYVELRCDPISGHTALYWYRQSLGQGPEFLIYFQGTGAADDSGLPNDRFFAVRPEGSVSTLKIQRTERGDSAVYLCASSSGDRGSTDTQYFGPGTRLTVL.